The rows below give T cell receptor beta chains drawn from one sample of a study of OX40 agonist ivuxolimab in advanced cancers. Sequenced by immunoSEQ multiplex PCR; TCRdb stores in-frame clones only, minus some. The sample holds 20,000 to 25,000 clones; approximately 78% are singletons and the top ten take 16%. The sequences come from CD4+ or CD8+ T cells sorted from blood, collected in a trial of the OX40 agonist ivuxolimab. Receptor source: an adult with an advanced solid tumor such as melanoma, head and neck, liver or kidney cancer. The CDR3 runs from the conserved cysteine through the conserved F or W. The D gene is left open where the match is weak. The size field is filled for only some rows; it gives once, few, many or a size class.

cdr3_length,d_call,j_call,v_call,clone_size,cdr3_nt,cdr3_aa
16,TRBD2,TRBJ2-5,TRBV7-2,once,TGTGCCAGCAGCTTAGTCGGACTAGCGGGTTATGAGACCCAGTACTTC,CASSLVGLAGYETQYF
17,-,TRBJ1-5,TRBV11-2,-,TGTGCCAGCAGCTCTCAACCACAGGGTTCTGGGGTTCAGCCCCAGCATTTT,CASSSQPQGSGVQPQHF
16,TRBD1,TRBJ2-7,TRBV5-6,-,TGTGCCAGCAGCCGCCCCGGGGCAGGGGGCCTCTACGAGCAGTACTTC,CASSRPGAGGLYEQYF
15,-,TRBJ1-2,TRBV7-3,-,TGTGCCAGCAGCCGATCGGGCGGGGCGAGAGGTGGCTACACCTTC,CASSRSGGARGGYTF
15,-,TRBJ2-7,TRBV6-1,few,TGTGCCAGCAGTGAAGATGGAGGTGCCACCTACGAGCAGTACTTC,CASSEDGGATYEQYF
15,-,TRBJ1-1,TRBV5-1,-,TGCGCCAGCAGCTTGGGGGAGGGAGGGAGCACTGAAGCTTTCTTT,CASSLGEGGSTEAFF
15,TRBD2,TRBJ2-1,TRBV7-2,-,TGTGCCAGCCAAAAAGGAGCGGGAGGGATCAATGAGCAGTTCTTC,CASQKGAGGINEQFF
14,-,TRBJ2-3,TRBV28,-,TGTGCCAGCAGTTTATCCCTAGCGCAGGATACGCAGTATTTT,CASSLSLAQDTQYF
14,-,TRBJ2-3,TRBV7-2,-,TGCGCCAGCAGCCCCCGGGACAACACAGATACGCAGTATTTT,CASSPRDNTDTQYF
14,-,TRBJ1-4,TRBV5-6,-,TGTGCCAGCAGCCTCAGGGGCGGGGGAGAAAAACTGTTTTTT,CASSLRGGGEKLFF
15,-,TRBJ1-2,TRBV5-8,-,TGTGCCAGCAGCTTTCCTTCAGGCCTAATTTATGGCTACACCTTC,CASSFPSGLIYGYTF
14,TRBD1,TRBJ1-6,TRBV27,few,TGTGCCAGCAGTTCCCGGACAGGGGGTTCACCCCTCCACTTT,CASSSRTGGSPLHF
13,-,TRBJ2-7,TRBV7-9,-,TGTGCCAGCAGCCGGAGCGGACCCTACGAGCAGTACTTC,CASSRSGPYEQYF
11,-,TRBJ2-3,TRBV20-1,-,TGCAGTGCCGTTAGTATAGATACGCAGTATTTT,CSAVSIDTQYF
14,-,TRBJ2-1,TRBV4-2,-,TGTGCCAGCAGCCAAGAGATTCGTGGCAATGAGCAGTTCTTC,CASSQEIRGNEQFF
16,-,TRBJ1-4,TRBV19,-,TGTGCCAGTAGTAATGGGGGGCACCGGCAAAATGAAAAACTGTTTTTT,CASSNGGHRQNEKLFF
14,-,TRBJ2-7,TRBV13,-,TGTGCCAGCAGCTCCCGGGGCAATTTAGAGGAGCAGTACTTC,CASSSRGNLEEQYF
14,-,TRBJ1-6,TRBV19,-,TGTGCCAGTACTGACAACTCCTATAATTCACCCCTCCACTTT,CASTDNSYNSPLHF
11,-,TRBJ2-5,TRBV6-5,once,TGTGCCAGCAGTTACTCCCAGACCCAGTACTTC,CASSYSQTQYF
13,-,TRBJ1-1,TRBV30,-,TGTGCCTGGGCTGTGGGATCGAACACTGAAGCTTTCTTT,CAWAVGSNTEAFF
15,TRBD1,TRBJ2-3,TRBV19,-,TGTGCCAGTAGTTTTCGGACAGGGGACACAGATACGCAGTATTTT,CASSFRTGDTDTQYF
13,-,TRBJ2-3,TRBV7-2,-,TGTGCCAGCAAAGGGGGGGCGGGAGATACGCAGTATTTT,CASKGGAGDTQYF
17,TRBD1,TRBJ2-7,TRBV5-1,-,TGCGCCAGCAGCTCCCCCGGACAGGGAGATTGGTCCTACGAGCAGTACTTC,CASSSPGQGDWSYEQYF
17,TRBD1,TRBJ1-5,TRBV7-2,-,TGTGCCAGCAGCCCGTCCTGGGGGACAGGGGATCGTCAGCCCCAGCATTTT,CASSPSWGTGDRQPQHF
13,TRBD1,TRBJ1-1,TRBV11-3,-,TGTGCCAGCAGCATGACAGGGGACACTGAAGCTTTCTTT,CASSMTGDTEAFF
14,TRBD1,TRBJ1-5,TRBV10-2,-,TGCGCCAGCAGAGGACAGGGGGTTAGTCAGCCCCAGCATTTT,CASRGQGVSQPQHF
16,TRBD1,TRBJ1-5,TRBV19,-,TGTGCCAGTACCACGCCGGGACAGGGATGGGATCAGCCCCAGCATTTT,CASTTPGQGWDQPQHF
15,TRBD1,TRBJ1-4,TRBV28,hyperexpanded,TGTGCCAGCACCTCGGGGACAGCCCCTAATGAAAAACTGTTTTTT,CASTSGTAPNEKLFF
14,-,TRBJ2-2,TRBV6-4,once,TGTGCCAGCAAGGAAGTGGCGAACACCGGGGAGCTGTTTTTT,CASKEVANTGELFF
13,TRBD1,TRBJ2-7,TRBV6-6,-,TGTGCCAGCAGCCGTGACAGGGGCTACGAGCAGTACTTC,CASSRDRGYEQYF
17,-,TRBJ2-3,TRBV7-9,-,TGTGCCAGCAGCTTAGGCGCGGCAGGGCGTAGTGTGGGTACGCAGTATTTT,CASSLGAAGRSVGTQYF
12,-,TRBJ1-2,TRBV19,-,TGTGCCAGTAGTATCAGCGTCTATGGCTACACCTTC,CASSISVYGYTF
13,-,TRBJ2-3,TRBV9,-,TGTGCCAGCAGCAAGGGACTCACAGATACGCAGTATTTT,CASSKGLTDTQYF
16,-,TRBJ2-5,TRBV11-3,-,TGTGCCAGCAGCTTAGATTCACAACGGGGCCAAGAGACCCAGTACTTC,CASSLDSQRGQETQYF
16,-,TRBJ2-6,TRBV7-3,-,TGTGCCAGCAGCTTAAGGCCCAGCTCTGGGGCCAACGTCCTGACTTTC,CASSLRPSSGANVLTF
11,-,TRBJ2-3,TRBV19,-,TGTGCCAGTAGTACCCCGAGGACGCAGTATTTT,CASSTPRTQYF
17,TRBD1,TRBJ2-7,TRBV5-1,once,TGCGCCAGCAGCTTGAGGTTCGCCGGGACAGGAGCCTACGAGCAGTACTTC,CASSLRFAGTGAYEQYF
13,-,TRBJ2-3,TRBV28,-,TGTGCCAGCAGTTTATTTGCAATTGAACCGCAGTATTTT,CASSLFAIEPQYF
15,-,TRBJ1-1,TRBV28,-,TGTGCCAGTCAAAAGGGGGGGGCTCGGGGCACTGAAGCTTTCTTT,CASQKGGARGTEAFF
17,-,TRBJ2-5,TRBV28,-,TGTGCCAGCAGTCCACCCGGGCCAGGTCGGGGCGGAGAGACCCAGTACTTC,CASSPPGPGRGGETQYF
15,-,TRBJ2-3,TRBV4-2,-,TGTGCCAGCAGCCAAGATTATGGTAGCACAGATACGCAGTATTTT,CASSQDYGSTDTQYF
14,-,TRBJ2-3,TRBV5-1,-,TGCGCCAGCTGGTCCCCAGGGTCCACAGATACGCAGTATTTT,CASWSPGSTDTQYF
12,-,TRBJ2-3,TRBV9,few,TGTGCCAGCAGCGTAGGGGGAGAAACGCAGTATTTT,CASSVGGETQYF
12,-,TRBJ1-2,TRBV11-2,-,TGTGCCAGCAGCTTAGATGGGACCGGCTACACCTTC,CASSLDGTGYTF
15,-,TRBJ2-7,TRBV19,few,TGTGCCAGTAGTATAGTGGGGGAGTTCTCCTACGAGCAGTACTTC,CASSIVGEFSYEQYF
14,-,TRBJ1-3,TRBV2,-,TGTGCCAGCAGTGAGGACGGAGGAGGAAACACCATATATTTT,CASSEDGGGNTIYF
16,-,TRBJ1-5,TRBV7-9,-,TGTGCCAGCAGCTTAGCCGCCAGGGAAGGGAATCAGCCCCAGCATTTT,CASSLAAREGNQPQHF
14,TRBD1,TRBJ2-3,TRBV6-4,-,TGTGCCAGCAGTGTGGCAGGGGGAACAGATACGCAGTATTTT,CASSVAGGTDTQYF
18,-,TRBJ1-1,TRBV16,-,TGTGCCAGCAGCCAATCAGGCCGGGCAGGGCGGTTGGGCACTGAAGCTTTCTTT,CASSQSGRAGRLGTEAFF
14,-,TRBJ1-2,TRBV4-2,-,TGTGCCAGCAGCCAAGAATCCCTCGGATATGGCTACACCTTC,CASSQESLGYGYTF
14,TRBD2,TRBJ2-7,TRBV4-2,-,TGTGCCAGCAGCCTAGCGGGAGTCTCCTACGAGCAGTACTTC,CASSLAGVSYEQYF
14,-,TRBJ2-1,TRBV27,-,TGTGCCAGCAGTTTATCGCGCGGAAGAAATGAGCAGTTCTTC,CASSLSRGRNEQFF
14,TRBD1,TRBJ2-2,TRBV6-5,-,TGTGCCAGCAGATACAGGGGGACGGGCGGGGAGCTGTTTTTT,CASRYRGTGGELFF
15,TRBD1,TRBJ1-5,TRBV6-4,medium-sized,TGTGCCAGCAGTGAGACAGGGGCAGGGGGTCAGCCCCAGCATTTT,CASSETGAGGQPQHF
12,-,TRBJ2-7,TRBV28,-,TGTGCCAGCAGCCTCGGAGGCGGCGAGCAGTACTTC,CASSLGGGEQYF
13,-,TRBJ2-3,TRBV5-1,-,TGCGCCAGCAGCTTAGATAGTCAAAATCCGCAGTATTTT,CASSLDSQNPQYF
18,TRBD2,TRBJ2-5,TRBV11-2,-,TGTGCCAGCAGCTTAGGGATAGCGGGGGGAAATACAGTGGAGACCCAGTACTTC,CASSLGIAGGNTVETQYF